A single sample is the source of the 16 T cell receptor beta chains below, sequenced in a study of OX40 agonist ivuxolimab in advanced cancers. TCRdb's table, derived via immunoSEQ multiplex PCR, lists solely in-frame clones and lacks some. The sample lists some 63,000 clones, about 87% occurring once. The specimen comprised CD4+ or CD8+ T cells sorted from blood, sampled in a trial of the OX40 agonist ivuxolimab. Source of these receptors: an adult with an advanced solid tumor such as melanoma, head and neck, liver or kidney cancer.

The chain uses TRBV10-3 and TRBJ1-5; a weak D match, TRBD1 (6 bases). Trimming took 4 bases from V and 5 from J, leaving 12 bases between them. Germline V gene lookup returns CDR1 ENHRY and CDR2 SYGVKD. CDR3 length: 14 amino acids. The CDR3 bases are TGTGCCATCAGTGCTGACAGGTCCTATCAGCCCCAGCATTTT. This translates into CAISADRSYQPQHF.

This clone appeared once. The chain is built from TRBV5-1 and TRBJ1-4; D perhaps matches TRBD1 (6 bases). Germline loops: CDR1 SGHRS, CDR2 YFSETQ. Trimming took off 4 bases at V and 7 bases at J, with 17 bases between the two ends. The CDR3 loop spans 15 amino acids. Here the CDR3 reads CASSEVGGLGEKLFF. The DNA of the CDR3 is TGCGCCAGCAGCGAGGTTGGGGGGCTGGGTGAAAAACTGTTTTTT. Based on the CDR3 plus reference TRBV5-1 and TRBJ1-4, the full variable domain is KAGVTQTPRYLIKTRGQQVTLSCSPISGHRSVSWYQQTPGQGLQFLFEYFSETQRNKGNFPGRFSGRQFSNSRSEMNVSTLELGDSALYLCASSEVGGLGEKLFFGSGTQLSVL.

This clone was recorded once. This rearrangement joins TRBV5-1 to TRBJ2-7; D gene ambiguous. V was clipped by 0 bases and J by 2 bases, with 15 bases between them. The CDR3 sequence is 16 residues long. In germline, CDR1 is SGHRS, CDR2 YFSETQ. In DNA, the CDR3 is TGCGCCAGCAGCTTGGGTACAGTCCAAGGAGCCTACGAGCAGTACTTC. It specifies CASSLGTVQGAYEQYF.

This clone has more than one count but fewer than ten. In DNA form, the CDR3 reads TGTGCCAGCAGCTTAGGGGGCGCTTCCTTTGAAGGAGCTTTCTTT. Translating it yields CASSLGGASFEGAFF. The chain combines TRBV5-4 with TRBJ1-1, with 7 bases that match TRBD1. The J segment lost 10 bases and the V segment lost 2 bases, leaving 14 bases of the junction unmatched. Germline lookup yields CDR1 SGHNT and CDR2 YYREEE (reference sequence). This CDR3 is built from 15 residues.

This rearrangement joins TRBV29-1 to TRBJ1-5, with 7 bases fitting TRBD1. Germline assignment: CDR1 SQVTM and CDR2 ANQGSEA. V was pared by 4 bases and J by 7 bases, with 4 bases of the junction left unmatched. This CDR3 spans 12 amino acids. CDR3 nucleotides: TGCAGCGTTGGGACAGGCGGCCAGCCCCAGCATTTT. Protein: CSVGTGGQPQHF. Using reference TRBV29-1 and TRBJ1-5 for the parts outside the CDR3, the full variable domain is SAVISQKPSRDICQRGTSLTIQCQVDSQVTMMFWYRQQPGQSLTLIATANQGSEATYESGFVIDKFPISRPNLTFSTLTVSNMSPEDSSIYLCSVGTGGQPQHFGDGTRLSIL.

The gene calls are TRBV6-5 and TRBJ1-1; D possibly corresponds to TRBD1 (5 bases). Trimming left V 2 bases short and J 7 bases short, with 17 bases between. The CDR3 runs to 15 residues. Per germline, CDR1 MNHEY and CDR2 SVGAGI. This chain's CDR3 is CASSYTLQAWGEAFF. The CDR3 DNA reads as TGTGCCAGCAGTTACACCCTACAGGCATGGGGTGAAGCTTTCTTT.

The chain links TRBV9 to TRBJ1-1, with D unresolved. V lost 2 bases and J lost 3, with 11 bases in between. The germline CDR1 and CDR2 sequences are SGDLS and YYNGEE. The CDR3 sequence is 14 residues long. The CDR3, as DNA: TGTGCCAGCAGCGTCTCCTTGACGGACACTGAAGCTTTCTTT. Protein product: CASSVSLTDTEAFF.

The J gene is TRBJ2-7, the V gene TRBV25-1; D uncertain. The V gene's germline CDR1 is MGHDK and CDR2 SYGVNS. CDR3 length: 11 residues. V was cut by 5 bases and J by 2 bases, with 4 bases left in between. The CDR3 loop is CASSTPYEQYF. In DNA, the CDR3 is TGTGCCAGCAGTACCCCCTACGAGCAGTACTTC.

The chain links TRBV7-6 to TRBJ2-2; 8 nucleotides line up with TRBD2. Per germline, CDR1 SGHVS and CDR2 FNYEAQ. V lost 4 bases to trimming and J lost 1 base; unmatched junction nucleotides: 2. The CDR3 has 15 residues. CDR3 sequence (DNA): TGTGCCAGCAGCTCCCGGGGGGGGAACACCGGGGAGCTGTTTTTT. Translation: CASSSRGGNTGELFF.

This clone was recorded only once. The rearrangement links TRBV25-1 to TRBJ1-2; D gene unclear. Looked up from germline, CDR1 is MGHDK and CDR2 is SYGVNS. V shed 4 bases and J shed 4 bases, with 13 bases lying between them. The CDR3 has 14 amino acids. The CDR3 here is CASSAPGTAYGYTF. The CDR3 region has the DNA TGTGCCAGCAGTGCACCCGGAACGGCCTATGGCTACACCTTC.

Concerning this clone: Germline and junction disagree at one end, which may indicate a read error. V and J are TRBV29-1 and TRBJ2-5, with 8 bases aligning to TRBD2. CDR3 size: 16 residues. CDR1 and CDR2 (germline): SQVTM, ANQGSEA. The CDR3 sequence is CSVERLGLVGGEAQYF. Written as DNA, the CDR3 is TGCAGCGTTGAACGCCTGGGACTAGTGGGGGGAGAGGCCCAGTACTTC.

This clone appeared a few times. J is TRBJ2-5 and V is TRBV2; D is perhaps TRBD1 or TRBD2 (5 bases each). Germline V gene lookup returns CDR1 SNHLY and CDR2 FYNNEI. This CDR3 has 13 residues. V dropped 3 bases and J dropped 7 bases, with 12 bases sitting between them. The CDR3 sequence is CASSETVRGTQYF. The DNA of the CDR3 is TGTGCCAGCAGTGAGACAGTCCGGGGGACCCAGTACTTC. The full variable domain, completed using reference TRBV2 and TRBJ2-5, is EPEVTQTPSHQVTQMGQEVILRCVPISNHLYFYWYRQILGQKVEFLVSFYNNEISEKSEIFDDQFSVERPDGSNFTLKIRSTKLEDSAMYFCASSETVRGTQYFGPGTRLLVL.

CDR3 protein: CASSLNRGRDSNYGYTF. For the CDR3, the DNA is TGTGCCAGCAGTTTAAACCGGGGGAGGGATTCTAACTATGGCTACACCTTC. The V call is TRBV27, the J call TRBJ1-2, with D tentatively TRBD1 (5 bases). The CDR3 is 17 amino acids. Germline values: CDR1 MNHEY, CDR2 SMNVEV (reference sequence). Trimming took 2 bases from V and 0 from J, leaving 16 bases between them.

The rearrangement links TRBV4-1 to TRBJ2-7; 7 bases line up with TRBD2. Germline CDR1 MGHRA, CDR2 YSYEKL. After removal of 4 bases from V and 2 bases from J, the junction contained 8 bases not matched to a gene. This CDR3 region has 15 residues. The CDR3 loop reads CASSRTGTTTYEQYF. The DNA for the CDR3 is TGCGCCAGCAGCCGGACCGGGACTACAACCTACGAGCAGTACTTC.

This clone was seen more than once but under ten times. The chain is built from TRBV28 and TRBJ2-2; D unclear. The germline gives CDR1 MDHEN, CDR2 SYDVKM. The ends were cut back, 0 bases at V and 4 bases at J, with 9 bases in the middle. The CDR3 spans 15 residues. Here the CDR3 DNA reads TGTGCCAGCAGTTTATGGAGCTTTTCCACCGGGGAGCTGTTTTTT. It codes for CASSLWSFSTGELFF.

The chain joins TRBV7-6 to TRBJ2-5, with a possible D match to TRBD2 (6 bases). This CDR3 comprises 16 residues. Deletions cut 6 bases from V and 1 base from J, with 18 bases between. The germline V gene has CDR1 SGHVS and CDR2 FNYEAQ. In DNA form, the CDR3 reads TGTGCCAGCAGTCCAAGCGGCGGAGGGATCCAAGAGACCCAGTACTTC. This translates into CASSPSGGGIQETQYF.